This T cell receptor (beta chain) was documented in a study of identifying expanded T cells in peripheral blood (dated by TCRdb to the late 2010s). With respect to the entire study: Separate aliquots of the same genomic DNA pool were sequenced to produce technical replicates, and four replicates were compared in pairs. On the study overall, not on this receptor specifically: Across all healthy-donor time intervals, the beta-binomial model significantly lowered both the number of clones called differentially abundant and the false-positive rate. It was expected by the authors that biological variance in healthy repertoires might increase further over much longer intervals, such as months to years. Across all healthy donors, variance in clone template counts between roughly two-week samples was found to increase significantly with total template count. The binomial model flagged approximately 1.2 differentially abundant clones between technical replicates, compared with approximately 15 over about 2 weeks and about 20 over around four weeks.

The germline V gene (reference sequence) specifies MNHEY as CDR1 and SMNVEV as CDR2. The junction shows trimming of 6 bases on V and 8 bases on J, and the gene matches do not reach 8 bases of it. Inclusive of the bounding cysteine and phenylalanine, the CDR3 is 14 residues long. Only the CDR3 portion is preserved as DNA: 42 bases, with reading frame beginning at the first base. TCRbeta CDR3 regions were profiled by bias-controlled multiplex PCR amplification of genomic DNA with the immunoSEQ Assay. In the original analysis: To quantify the absolute abundance of each unique TCRbeta CDR3 region, the sequences were collapsed and filtered. Differential abundance was tested with two models: a binomial (Fisher-equivalent) model and a beta-binomial model that adds time-dependent variance fitted from healthy donors. Any clone with fewer than 5 combined templates was excluded, and a clone was called differentially abundant if its Benjamini-Hochberg FDR was below 0.01. Using the form v = (b*log(k)+a)^2, the beta-binomial variance was modeled as a function of the total template count across the two samples. TCRdb stores this immuneACCESS table with in-frame sequences only. Part of the clones is absent; in the studies checked, under half of the shortfall reflects unresolved V genes, and no reason is known for the rest. Clone size and V and J calls were adopted from that table, with D and trimming inferred from the DNA. This sample lists 91,000 or so clones; 88% were detected once. The ten largest clones add up to about 3.9% of the sample.

Note on this clone: No antigen is known for it. It has no much larger one-base neighbor in the sample; base qualities were not kept.

During the collection period, no immune events, such as infections, were documented for the healthy donors. Time-dependent variance in a beta-binomial model of T-cell clone differential abundance was calibrated using healthy-donor blood repertoires as a training cohort. There were around ten healthy donors in the training cohort, of whom 3 were female and 7 were male. On average the donors were about 45 years old, and their ages spanned roughly 29 to 64 years. Whole blood was collected from each healthy donor at three time points spaced 2 to 3 weeks apart and obtained from a commercial supplier. For immunosequencing, genomic DNA was extracted from unsorted whole blood.

Here the chain combines TRBV27 and TRBJ2-1; 9 bases in between match TRBD1. The clonotype comes from a person between 18 and 69 years old in good health. The sample was blood. The CDR3 amino acid sequence is: CASRTTGGKDEQFF. In nucleotide form, the sequence is TGTGCCAGCAGGACGACAGGGGGTAAAGATGAGCAGTTCTTC.